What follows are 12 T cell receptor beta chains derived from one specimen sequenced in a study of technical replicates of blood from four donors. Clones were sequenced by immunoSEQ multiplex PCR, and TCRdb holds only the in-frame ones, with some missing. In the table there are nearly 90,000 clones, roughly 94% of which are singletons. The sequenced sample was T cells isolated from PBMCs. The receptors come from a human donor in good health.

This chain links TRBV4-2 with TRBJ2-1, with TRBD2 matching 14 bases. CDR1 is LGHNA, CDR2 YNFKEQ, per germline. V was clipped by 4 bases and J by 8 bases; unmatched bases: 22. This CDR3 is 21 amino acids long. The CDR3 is CASSPYYRSIRTSGRTDEQFF. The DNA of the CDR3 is TGTGCCAGCAGCCCCTATTACCGTTCAATCCGGACTAGCGGGAGGACGGATGAGCAGTTCTTC.

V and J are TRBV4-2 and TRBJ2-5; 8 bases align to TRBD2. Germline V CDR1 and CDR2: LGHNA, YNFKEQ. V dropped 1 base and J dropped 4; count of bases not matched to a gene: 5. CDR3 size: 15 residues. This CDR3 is CASSQASAGGETQYF. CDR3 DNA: TGTGCCAGCAGCCAAGCAAGCGCGGGGGGAGAGACCCAGTACTTC.

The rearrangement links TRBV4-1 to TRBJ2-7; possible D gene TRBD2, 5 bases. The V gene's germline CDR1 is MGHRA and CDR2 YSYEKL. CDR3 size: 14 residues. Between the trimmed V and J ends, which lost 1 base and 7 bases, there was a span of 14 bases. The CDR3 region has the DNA TGCGCCAGCAGCCAAGGGATCCGGGGTCTGGAGCAGTACTTC. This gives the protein CASSQGIRGLEQYF.

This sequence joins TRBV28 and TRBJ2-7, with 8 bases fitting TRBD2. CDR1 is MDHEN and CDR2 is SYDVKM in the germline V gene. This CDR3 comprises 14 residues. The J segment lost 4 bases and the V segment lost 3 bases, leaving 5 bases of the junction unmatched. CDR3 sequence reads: CASSLGLGTYEQYF. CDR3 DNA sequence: TGTGCCAGCAGTTTGGGACTAGGGACTTACGAGCAGTACTTC.

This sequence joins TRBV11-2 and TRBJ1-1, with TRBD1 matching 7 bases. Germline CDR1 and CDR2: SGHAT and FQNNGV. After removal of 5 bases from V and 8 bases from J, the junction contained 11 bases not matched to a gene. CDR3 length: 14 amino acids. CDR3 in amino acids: CASSPQGQLLEAFF. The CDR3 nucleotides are TGTGCCAGCAGCCCCCAGGGACAGCTACTGGAAGCTTTCTTT.

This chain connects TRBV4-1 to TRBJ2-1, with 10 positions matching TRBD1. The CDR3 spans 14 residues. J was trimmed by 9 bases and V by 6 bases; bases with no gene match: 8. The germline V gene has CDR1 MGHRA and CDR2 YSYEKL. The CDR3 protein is CASSNPGQGSEQFF. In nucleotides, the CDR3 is TGCGCCAGCAGTAATCCGGGACAGGGGAGTGAGCAGTTCTTC.

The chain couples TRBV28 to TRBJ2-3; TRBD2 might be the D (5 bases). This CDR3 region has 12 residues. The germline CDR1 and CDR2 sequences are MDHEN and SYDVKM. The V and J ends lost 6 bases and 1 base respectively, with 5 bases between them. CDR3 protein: CASRRGTDTQYF. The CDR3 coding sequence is TGTGCCAGCAGGAGGGGCACAGATACGCAGTATTTT. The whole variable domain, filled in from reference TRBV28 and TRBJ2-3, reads DVKVTQSSRYLVKRTGEKVFLECVQDMDHENMFWYRQDPGLGLRLIYFSYDVKMKEKGDIPEGYSVSREKKERFSLILESASTNQTSMYLCASRRGTDTQYFGPGTRLTVL.

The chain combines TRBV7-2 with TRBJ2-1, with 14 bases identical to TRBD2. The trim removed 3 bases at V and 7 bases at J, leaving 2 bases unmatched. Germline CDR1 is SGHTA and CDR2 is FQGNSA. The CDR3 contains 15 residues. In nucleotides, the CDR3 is TGTGCCAGCAGCTTCAGGACTAGCGGGAGGAATGAGCAGTTCTTC. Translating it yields CASSFRTSGRNEQFF. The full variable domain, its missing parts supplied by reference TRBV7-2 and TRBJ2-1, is GAGVSQSPSNKVTEKGKDVELRCDPISGHTALYWYRQSLGQGLEFLIYFQGNSAPDKSGLPSDRFSAERTGGSVSTLTIQRTQQEDSAVYLCASSFRTSGRNEQFFGPGTRLTVL.

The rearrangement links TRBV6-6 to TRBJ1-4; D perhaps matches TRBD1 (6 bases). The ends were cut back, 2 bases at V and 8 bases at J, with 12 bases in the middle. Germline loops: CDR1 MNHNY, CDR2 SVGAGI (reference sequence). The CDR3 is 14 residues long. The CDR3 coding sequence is TGTGCCAGCAGTTACGCTACAGGGAAGGAAAAACTGTTTTTT. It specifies CASSYATGKEKLFF.

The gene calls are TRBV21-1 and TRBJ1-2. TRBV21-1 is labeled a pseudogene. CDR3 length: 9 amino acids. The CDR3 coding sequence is TGTGCCAGAGATGGGGACTCCCCCTTC. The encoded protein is CARDGDSPF.

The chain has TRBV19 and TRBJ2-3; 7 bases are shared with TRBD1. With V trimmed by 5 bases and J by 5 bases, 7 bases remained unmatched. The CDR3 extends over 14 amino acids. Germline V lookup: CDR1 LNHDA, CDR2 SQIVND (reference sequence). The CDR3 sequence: CASSESGGRDTQYF. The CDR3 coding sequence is TGTGCCAGTAGTGAGTCAGGGGGTAGAGATACGCAGTATTTT.

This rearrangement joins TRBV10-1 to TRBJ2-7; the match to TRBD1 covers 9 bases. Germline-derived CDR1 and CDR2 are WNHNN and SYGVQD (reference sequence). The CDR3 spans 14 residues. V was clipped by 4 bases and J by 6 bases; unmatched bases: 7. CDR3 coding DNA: TGCGCCAGCAGTGCGGACAGGGGAGATGTCGAGCAGTACTTC. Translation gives CASSADRGDVEQYF.